These 30 T cell receptor beta chains were all obtained from the same sample, sequenced in a study of blood T cell repertoires in COVID-19. Measured with immunoSEQ multiplex PCR; TCRdb has only the in-frame clones, and not every one. The table records roughly 210,000 clones, 88% of them present only once. Sequencing was carried out using peripheral blood. These receptors all stem from an older man with acute or convalescent COVID-19.

The chain couples TRBV5-1 to TRBJ1-4; D not certain. V was shortened by 2 bases and J by 3 bases, with 8 bases between the two germline ends. Germline assignment: CDR1 SGHRS and CDR2 YFSETQ. CDR3 length: 14 residues. The CDR3 loop reads CASSFSGANEKLFF. In nucleotides, the CDR3 is TGCGCCAGCAGCTTTTCCGGGGCTAATGAAAAACTGTTTTTT. Complete variable domain (other parts from reference TRBV5-1 and TRBJ1-4): KAGVTQTPRYLIKTRGQQVTLSCSPISGHRSVSWYQQTPGQGLQFLFEYFSETQRNKGNFPGRFSGRQFSNSRSEMNVSTLELGDSALYLCASSFSGANEKLFFGSGTQLSVL.

The chain joins TRBV24-1 to TRBJ2-5; TRBD2 matches 10 bases. The CDR3 is made up of 17 amino acids. Germline loops: CDR1 KGHDR, CDR2 SFDVKD. V lost 4 bases and J lost 1; bases outside the gene matches: 8. CDR3 protein: CATSDRLAGDPQETQYF. DNA of the CDR3: TGTGCCACCAGTGACCGCCTAGCGGGAGACCCCCAAGAGACCCAGTACTTC.

The chain combines TRBV28 with TRBJ1-1; D is ambiguous. Germline V lookup: CDR1 MDHEN, CDR2 SYDVKM. V gave up 3 bases and J gave up 8 bases, with 7 bases separating them. There are 11 residues in the CDR3. The CDR3 DNA follows: TGTGCCAGCAGTTTCCGTCAGGAAGCTTTCTTT. It codes for CASSFRQEAFF.

The chain recombines TRBV5-8 with TRBJ2-2, with TRBD1 as a possible D gene (5 bases). CDR1 and CDR2 from the germline V gene are SGHTS and YDEGEE. Trimming left V 2 bases short and J 4 bases short, with 6 bases between. The CDR3 runs 13 residues. The CDR3: CASSFRVTGELFF. The CDR3 coding sequence is TGTGCCAGCAGCTTCAGGGTCACCGGGGAGCTGTTTTTT.

This clone was seen more than once but under ten times. This same CDR3 is encoded by further DNA sequences in the sample. The gene calls are TRBV2 and TRBJ1-1; 9 nucleotides line up with TRBD1. Looked up from germline, CDR1 is SNHLY and CDR2 is FYNNEI. Losses at the gene ends were 6 bases for V and 0 bases for J; bases not matched to a gene: 2. This CDR3 spans 14 amino acids. The CDR3 DNA reads TGTGCCAGCAGGAGGGACAGGGTGAACACTGAAGCTTTCTTT. Protein: CASRRDRVNTEAFF.

This chain joins TRBV19 and TRBJ2-5, with 8 bases matching TRBD1. Per germline, CDR1 LNHDA and CDR2 SQIVND (reference sequence). Trimming took 3 bases from V and 3 from J; bases not matched to a gene: 3. This CDR3 has 14 amino acids. The CDR3 reads CASSIEQGEETQYF. The CDR3 DNA reads as TGTGCCAGTAGTATCGAACAGGGGGAAGAGACCCAGTACTTC.

A word on this clone: Other DNA sequences from this sample encode an identical CDR3 as well. The chain joins TRBV5-1 to TRBJ2-1; maybe TRBD1 (5 bases). Trimming pared 0 bases from V and 2 bases from J, leaving 9 bases between. Germline loops: CDR1 SGHRS, CDR2 YFSETQ. The CDR3 spans 15 residues. This CDR3 is CASSLVAGTYNEQFF. Here the CDR3 DNA reads TGCGCCAGCAGCTTGGTTGCAGGGACCTACAATGAGCAGTTCTTC.

The chain combines TRBV30 with TRBJ1-2, with a tentative D call TRBD1 (6 bases). From germline, CDR1 is GTSNPN and CDR2 SVGIG (reference sequence). The CDR3 is made up of 16 amino acids. Trimming shortened V by 3 bases and J by 0 bases, and 17 bases separated the two germline ends. The CDR3 loop reads CAWSQRQVYSNYGYTF. The CDR3 DNA reads as TGTGCCTGGAGCCAAAGACAGGTTTATTCTAACTATGGCTACACCTTC.

For the CDR3, the DNA is TGTGCCAGCAGGGAGGATCGGACTGCTAACTATGGCTACACCTTC. Amino acid sequence: CASREDRTANYGYTF. This chain links TRBV6-5 with TRBJ1-2; D is ambiguous. Germline assignment: CDR1 MNHEY and CDR2 SVGAGI. The V end was cut by 6 bases, the J end by 0 bases, with 14 bases between. The CDR3 is made up of 15 amino acids.

The V gene is TRBV3-1 (or the pseudogene TRBV3-2), the J gene TRBJ2-1; no reliable D call. In germline, CDR1 is LGHDT, CDR2 YNNKEL (reference sequence). The CDR3 is 13 amino acids. V lost 1 base and J 9 bases, leaving 10 bases between the germline ends. The CDR3 coding sequence is TGTGCCAGCAGCCAAGCCGAGAATAGTGAGCAGTTCTTC. It yields the protein CASSQAENSEQFF.

V is TRBV14 and J is TRBJ2-4; TRBD1 might be the D (6 bases). CDR1 and CDR2 (germline): SGHDN, FVKESK. The germline V and J ends were trimmed by 4 bases and 6 bases, with 13 bases remaining between them. The CDR3 spans 14 residues. In DNA, the CDR3 is TGTGCCAGCAGCCTCCTCGGACAGTCAAACATTCAGTACTTC. Its translation: CASSLLGQSNIQYF.

The genes are TRBV7-9 and TRBJ2-1, with TRBD1 as a possible D gene (6 bases). CDR1 is SEHNR and CDR2 is FQNEAQ in the germline V gene (reference sequence). This CDR3 spans 13 amino acids. Trimming removed 5 bases at V and 7 bases at J, with 12 bases between. CDR3 bases: TGTGCCAGCAGCGACAGGTCGGGGAATGAGCAGTTCTTC. It translates to CASSDRSGNEQFF.

This rearrangement joins TRBV28 to TRBJ2-5, with 8 bases aligning to TRBD1. Trimming cost V 5 bases and J 7 bases; bases outside gene matches: 9. This CDR3 has 14 residues. Germline loops: CDR1 MDHEN, CDR2 SYDVKM. The CDR3 reads CASSAQGALGTQYF. The CDR3 DNA sequence: TGTGCCAGCAGTGCCCAGGGGGCGCTGGGGACCCAGTACTTC. Based on the CDR3 plus reference TRBV28 and TRBJ2-5, the full variable domain is DVKVTQSSRYLVKRTGEKVFLECVQDMDHENMFWYRQDPGLGLRLIYFSYDVKMKEKGDIPEGYSVSREKKERFSLILESASTNQTSMYLCASSAQGALGTQYFGPGTRLLVL.

V gene TRBV3-1 (or the pseudogene TRBV3-2) combines with J gene TRBJ1-1, with 7 bases matching TRBD1. The CDR3 extends over 16 amino acids. With V trimmed by 0 bases and J by 8 bases, 12 bases remained unmatched. Germline-derived CDR1 and CDR2 are LGHDT and YNNKEL (reference sequence). The CDR3: CASSQEGTGAAGEAFF. The CDR3 nucleotides read TGTGCCAGCAGCCAAGAAGGCACAGGGGCCGCCGGCGAAGCTTTCTTT.

The V call is TRBV27, the J call TRBJ2-1; TRBD2 agrees at 10 bases. Losses at the gene ends were 2 bases for V and 9 bases for J; bases not matched to a gene: 4. The CDR3 extends over 14 amino acids. Looked up from germline, CDR1 is MNHEY and CDR2 is SMNVEV (reference sequence). The CDR3 DNA reads as TGTGCCAGCAGTTTAAGGGCTAGCGGGGGTGAGCAGTTCTTC. It is translated as CASSLRASGGEQFF.

The chain uses TRBV30 and TRBJ2-3; D unresolved. The length of the CDR3 is 12 residues. Trimming pared 2 bases from V and 8 bases from J, leaving 11 bases between. In germline, CDR1 is GTSNPN, CDR2 SVGIG (reference sequence). In nucleotides, the CDR3 is TGTGCCTGGAGTAGCATTTCGAGTACGCAGTATTTT. This translates into CAWSSISSTQYF. Full variable domain (rest looked up from reference TRBV30 and TRBJ2-3): SQTIHQWPATLVQPVGSPLSLECTVEGTSNPNLYWYRQAAGRGLQLLFYSVGIGQISSEVPQNLSASRPQDRQFILSSKKLLLSDSGFYLCAWSSISSTQYFGPGTRLTVL.

This rearrangement joins TRBV7-2 to TRBJ1-2; D gene ambiguous. V dropped 2 bases and J dropped 6 bases, with 16 bases sitting between them. The CDR3 runs to 15 residues. Germline V gives CDR1 SGHTA, CDR2 FQGNSA. CDR3 residues: CASSLRARGVDGYTF. In DNA form, the CDR3 reads TGTGCCAGCAGCTTAAGGGCCCGGGGTGTGGATGGCTACACCTTC.

The rearrangement uses TRBV2 and TRBJ2-1; maybe TRBD2 (6 bases). This CDR3 region has 14 residues. V shed 3 bases and J shed 5 bases, with 11 bases lying between them. Germline V gives CDR1 SNHLY, CDR2 FYNNEI. The CDR3 nucleotides are TGTGCCAGCAGTGATGGGGACTTCGACAATGAGCAGTTCTTC. It specifies CASSDGDFDNEQFF.

This CDR3 reads CASSRGRAGNEQFF. The CDR3 DNA reads TGTGCCAGCAGCCGTGGGAGGGCTGGGAATGAGCAGTTCTTC. J is TRBJ2-1 and V is TRBV7-3, with 7 nucleotides matching TRBD2. Germline V lookup: CDR1 SGHTA, CDR2 FQGTGA. J was trimmed by 7 bases and V by 5 bases; bases with no gene match: 8. This CDR3 spans 14 amino acids.

This rearrangement joins TRBV11-2 to TRBJ2-3; tentatively, D is TRBD1 (5 bases). CDR1 and CDR2 (germline): SGHAT, FQNNGV. V lost 1 base to trimming and J lost 9 bases, with 8 bases between them. CDR3 length: 12 amino acids. The CDR3 protein is CASSLGQRTQYF. DNA for the CDR3: TGTGCCAGCAGCTTAGGACAGAGGACGCAGTATTTT.

The chain combines TRBV6-5 with TRBJ1-2, with D hard to call. This CDR3 has 15 residues. Germline CDR1 reads MNHEY; CDR2 reads SVGAGI. V lost 5 bases, J lost 10 bases, and 23 bases lay in between. In nucleotides, the CDR3 is TGTGCCAGCAGTCCCTATTTGTCAGGTACCAGCCACTACACCTTC. This gives the protein CASSPYLSGTSHYTF.

The rearrangement links TRBV7-2 to TRBJ2-1, with 9 bases that match TRBD2. There are 15 residues in the CDR3. Germline CDR1 is SGHTA and CDR2 is FQGNSA. V trimming: 2 bases; J trimming: 4 bases; junction bases outside the gene matches: 3. The CDR3 DNA sequence: TGTGCCAGCAGCTTACTGGCGGGAGGGTACAATGAGCAGTTCTTC. Translating gives CASSLLAGGYNEQFF. Full variable domain (missing parts from reference TRBV7-2 and TRBJ2-1): GAGVSQSPSNKVTEKGKDVELRCDPISGHTALYWYRQSLGQGLEFLIYFQGNSAPDKSGLPSDRFSAERTGGSVSTLTIQRTQQEDSAVYLCASSLLAGGYNEQFFGPGTRLTVL.

The J gene is TRBJ2-3, the V gene TRBV10-3; TRBD1 agrees at 8 bases. V was pared by 5 bases and J by 5 bases, with 9 bases of the junction left unmatched. Germline lookup yields CDR1 ENHRY and CDR2 SYGVKD. The CDR3 loop spans 15 amino acids. This chain's CDR3 is CAISRRAQGVDTQYF. The CDR3 DNA reads TGTGCCATCAGTCGACGCGCACAGGGGGTAGATACGCAGTATTTT.

The chain has TRBV3-1 (or the pseudogene TRBV3-2) and TRBJ1-6; 7 nucleotides line up with TRBD1. This CDR3 has 16 residues. V dropped 6 bases and J dropped 7; count of bases not matched to a gene: 12. The germline CDR1 and CDR2 sequences are LGHDT and YNNKEL (reference sequence). The CDR3 protein is CASRSSTGTVNSPLHF. CDR3 bases: TGTGCCAGCAGGTCCTCGACCGGGACAGTCAATTCACCCCTCCACTTT.

This clone was seen just once. J is TRBJ2-7 and V is TRBV30; 8 bases fit TRBD2. The CDR3 runs to 13 residues. Looked up from germline, CDR1 is GTSNPN and CDR2 is SVGIG (reference sequence). The ends lost 5 bases at V and 2 bases at J; junction bases unmatched: 5. The CDR3 sequence: CAWALAGTYEQYF. The CDR3 nucleotides read TGTGCCTGGGCCTTAGCGGGGACCTACGAGCAGTACTTC.

The chain carries TRBV28 and TRBJ2-4; 11 nucleotides line up with TRBD2. The germline CDR1 and CDR2 sequences are MDHEN and SYDVKM. Unmatched junction bases numbered 18, after V lost 9 bases and J lost 2 bases. The CDR3 is 19 amino acids. The CDR3: CASRFGFSGRAGSKNIQYF. CDR3 nucleotides: TGTGCCAGTCGATTTGGGTTTAGCGGGAGGGCCGGGTCCAAAAACATTCAGTACTTC.

This sequence joins TRBV30 and TRBJ2-7; D is perhaps TRBD2 (5 bases). Germline V gene data show CDR1 as GTSNPN and CDR2 as SVGIG (reference sequence). This CDR3 spans 14 amino acids. The V gene lost 0 bases and the J gene lost 3 bases, with 12 bases spanning the gap. CDR3 bases: TGTGCCTGGAGTGTTTCCGGGATGAGCTACGAGCAGTACTTC. Translated, it gives CAWSVSGMSYEQYF.

V and J are TRBV20-1 and TRBJ1-2; D is unresolved. V was cut by 3 bases and J by 9 bases, with 14 bases left in between. This CDR3 has 12 residues. Looked up from germline, CDR1 is DFQATT and CDR2 is SNEGSKA (reference sequence). The CDR3 here is CSASMEPPRYTF. The CDR3 nucleotides are TGCAGTGCTAGTATGGAGCCGCCTCGCTACACCTTC.

The genes are TRBV9 and TRBJ2-7, with 9 bases fitting TRBD2. V lost 0 bases and J lost 4; bases outside the gene matches: 8. The CDR3 has 16 residues. Per germline, CDR1 SGDLS and CDR2 YYNGEE. Here the CDR3 DNA reads TGTGCCAGCAGCGTAGCTGCGGGAGGGACTAGGTACGAGCAGTACTTC. Residues: CASSVAAGGTRYEQYF.

The chain employs TRBV18 and TRBJ2-1; D is perhaps TRBD2 (6 bases). The V and J ends lost 6 bases and 3 bases respectively, with 18 bases between them. Germline V gene lookup returns CDR1 KGHSH and CDR2 LQKENI. This CDR3 spans 16 amino acids. The CDR3 region has the DNA TGTGCCAGCTCTTTTATCGGGGGAGAGAGCTACAATGAGCAGTTCTTC. Encoded protein: CASSFIGGESYNEQFF.